Presented here are 31 T cell receptor beta chains from one specimen sequenced in a study of cytomegalovirus exposure and HLA in healthy donors. PCR primers comprised 60 Vbeta and 13 Jbeta primers. The protocol was immunoSEQ multiplex PCR, while the TCRdb copy is restricted to in-frame clones and leaves out a portion. The repertoire holds 120,000 or so clones, with more than 75% as singletons. The sequencing input was PBMCs. The receptor set was obtained from a man between 18 and 35 years old in good health and CMV-seronegative.

This clone has a single count. This chain joins TRBV21-1 and TRBJ1-1; no check of the table's D call, TRBD1, against the DNA was made. TRBV21-1 is a pseudogene. This CDR3 region has 17 residues. The CDR3 reads CASSKANIAHRGTEAFF. The CDR3 nucleotides read TGTGCCAGCAGCAAAGCCAACATAGCCCACAGGGGCACTGAAGCTTTCTTT.

The chain uses TRBV11-2 and TRBJ1-1; D is ambiguous. The V end lost 5 bases, the J end lost 0 bases, and 13 bases lay between the germline ends. The CDR3 consists of 15 residues. Per germline, CDR1 SGHAT and CDR2 FQNNGV. CDR3: CASSRSASLNTEAFF. Written as DNA, the CDR3 is TGTGCCAGCAGCCGATCAGCGAGTTTGAACACTGAAGCTTTCTTT.

This clone was detected once. The V and J genes are TRBV19 and TRBJ2-2; TRBD1 matches at 8 bases. This CDR3 is 16 amino acids long. The germline V gene encodes CDR1 LNHDA and CDR2 SQIVND (reference sequence). V shed 1 base and J 5 bases; nucleotides not matched to a gene: 6. This chain's CDR3 is CASSIVQGANTGELFF. CDR3 in DNA: TGTGCCAGTAGTATAGTTCAGGGGGCAAATACCGGGGAGCTGTTTTTT. The full variable domain, in which reference TRBV19 and TRBJ2-2 provide the parts outside the CDR3, is DGGITQSPKYLFRKEGQNVTLSCEQNLNHDAMYWYRQDPGQGLRLIYYSQIVNDFQKGDIAEGYSVSREKKESFPLTVTSAQKNPTAFYLCASSIVQGANTGELFFGEGSRLTVL.

The chain joins TRBV5-1 to TRBJ1-4, with D possibly being TRBD1 (5 bases). The CDR3 is made up of 15 amino acids. V dropped 6 bases and J dropped 0 bases, with 12 bases sitting between them. The germline gives CDR1 SGHRS, CDR2 YFSETQ. CDR3 in amino acids: CASTIGVSTNEKLFF. In DNA, the CDR3 is TGCGCCAGCACTATAGGGGTATCAACTAATGAAAAACTGTTTTTT.

The V call is TRBV7-2, the J call TRBJ1-1, with D possibly matching TRBD1 (5 bases). CDR1 is SGHTA, CDR2 FQGNSA, per germline. The V gene lost 5 bases and the J gene lost 4 bases, with 23 bases spanning the gap. The CDR3 length is 17 residues. CDR3 DNA: TGTGCCAGCAGCCGGCGGCCTTCAGGGAGGTCCGGCACTGAAGCTTTCTTT. Its protein product is CASSRRPSGRSGTEAFF.

This clone was counted a few times. The chain has TRBV10-2 and TRBJ2-1; 8 bases line up with TRBD1. The CDR3 contains 15 residues. V shed 0 bases, J shed 7 bases, and the junction held 5 bases outside the gene matches. Germline assignment: CDR1 WSHSY and CDR2 SAAADI. The CDR3 region is CASSESRGQANEQFF. The CDR3 DNA sequence: TGCGCCAGCAGTGAGTCGAGGGGACAGGCGAATGAGCAGTTCTTC.

The V call is TRBV5-1, the J call TRBJ2-7; D unresolved. V dropped 1 base and J dropped 2 bases, with 7 bases sitting between them. The CDR3 spans 13 residues. Germline CDR1 and CDR2: SGHRS and YFSETQ. CDR3 nucleotide sequence: TGCGCCAGCAGCTTGACATTCACCTACGAGCAGTACTTC. Protein product: CASSLTFTYEQYF.

The V call is TRBV5-1, the J call TRBJ2-4; D gene uncertain. The CDR3 is 11 residues long. Germline V gene sequence: CDR1 SGHRS, CDR2 YFSETQ. V lost 6 bases, J lost 4 bases, and 5 bases lay in between. The CDR3 DNA follows: TGCGCCAGCACGGAGAAAAACATTCAGTACTTC. As protein: CASTEKNIQYF. The variable domain in full, with the rest retrieved from reference TRBV5-1 and TRBJ2-4, is KAGVTQTPRYLIKTRGQQVTLSCSPISGHRSVSWYQQTPGQGLQFLFEYFSETQRNKGNFPGRFSGRQFSNSRSEMNVSTLELGDSALYLCASTEKNIQYFGAGTRLSVL.

V and J are TRBV9 and TRBJ1-1; D not resolved. Germline V lookup: CDR1 SGDLS, CDR2 YYNGEE. The CDR3 consists of 14 residues. Trimming took 0 bases from V and 2 from J, leaving 8 bases between them. The CDR3 bases are TGTGCCAGCAGCGTAGTTAATATAAACACTGAAGCTTTCTTT. Protein product: CASSVVNINTEAFF.

V is TRBV2 and J is TRBJ1-6, with 7 bases lining up with TRBD1. Germline V gene sequence: CDR1 SNHLY, CDR2 FYNNEI. After removal of 6 bases from V and 9 bases from J, the junction contained 8 bases not matched to a gene. The CDR3 runs to 14 residues. The CDR3 reads CASSATGAGSPLHF. CDR3 in DNA: TGTGCCAGCAGCGCCACAGGGGCGGGTTCACCCCTCCACTTT.

The J gene is TRBJ1-1, the V gene TRBV18, with D possibly being TRBD1 (5 bases). Germline V gene data show CDR1 as KGHSH and CDR2 as LQKENI. Trimming removed 1 base from V and 8 bases from J, with 11 bases in between. The CDR3 runs to 13 residues. The CDR3 nucleotides read TGTGCCAGCTCACCACTGGCAGGGCCAGAAGCTTTCTTT. Translation gives CASSPLAGPEAFF.

The chain couples TRBV7-9 to TRBJ1-1, with D perhaps matching TRBD1 (5 bases). Germline V CDR1 and CDR2: SEHNR, FQNEAQ (reference sequence). Between the trimmed V and J ends, which lost 5 bases and 1 base, there was a span of 17 bases. The CDR3 spans 16 residues. DNA of the CDR3: TGTGCCAGCAGCGTAACGGGGGGTTTATGGAACACTGAAGCTTTCTTT. Its protein product is CASSVTGGLWNTEAFF.

This chain links TRBV19 with TRBJ1-1; 10 positions agree with TRBD1. The V and J ends lost 5 bases and 10 bases, in that order; junction bases with no gene match: 4. Germline loops: CDR1 LNHDA, CDR2 SQIVND (reference sequence). CDR3 length: 12 residues. Here the CDR3 reads CASSLGQGRAFF. The CDR3 nucleotides are TGTGCCAGTAGTTTGGGACAGGGGAGAGCTTTCTTT.

V usage is TRBV10-1 and J usage is TRBJ1-1; 9 bases are a match to TRBD1. This CDR3 spans 13 amino acids. After removal of 3 bases from V and 7 bases from J, the junction contained 3 bases not matched to a gene. CDR1 is WNHNN, CDR2 SYGVQD, per germline (reference sequence). In DNA form, the CDR3 reads TGCGCCAGCAGTGACCACAGGGGGCGTGAAGCTTTCTTT. Protein: CASSDHRGREAFF.

V gene TRBV5-1 combines with J gene TRBJ1-2, with a tentative D call TRBD1 (6 bases). The CDR3 loop spans 17 amino acids. Germline V gene sequence: CDR1 SGHRS, CDR2 YFSETQ. Trimming cost V 1 base and J 4 bases, with 20 bases left between them. The CDR3 reads CASSLPRVQGRPYGYTF. The CDR3 DNA sequence: TGCGCCAGCAGCTTGCCCCGAGTCCAGGGGCGCCCCTATGGCTACACCTTC.

The CDR3 sequence is CASLQAGGYEQYF. In DNA form, the CDR3 reads TGTGCCAGCCTTCAAGCAGGGGGCTACGAGCAGTACTTC. This rearrangement joins TRBV2 to TRBJ2-7, with TRBD1 matching 7 bases. J lost 3 bases, V lost 8 bases, and 7 bases had no gene match. CDR1 is SNHLY and CDR2 is FYNNEI in the germline V gene. This CDR3 contains 13 residues. The whole variable domain, filled in from reference TRBV2 and TRBJ2-7, reads EPEVTQTPSHQVTQMGQEVILRCVPISNHLYFYWYRQILGQKVEFLVSFYNNEISEKSEIFDDQFSVERPDGSNFTLKIRSTKLEDSAMYFCASLQAGGYEQYFGPGTRLTVT.

A single count supports this clone. The genes are TRBV7-9 and TRBJ2-7, with D tentatively TRBD2 (5 bases). This CDR3 comprises 13 residues. Trimming removed 2 bases at V and 2 bases at J, with 7 bases between. The germline V gene has CDR1 SEHNR and CDR2 FQNEAQ (reference sequence). DNA for the CDR3: TGTGCCAGCAGCTTACGGGGAACCTACGAGCAGTACTTC. This encodes CASSLRGTYEQYF.

A word on this clone: At one of its ends the junction is not consistent with the germline gene, which may arise from a read error. The chain joins TRBV7-9 to TRBJ1-6; unclear D gene. CDR3 length equals 12 residues. CDR1 and CDR2 (germline): SEHNR, FQNEAQ (reference sequence). This CDR3 is CSSSSQNSPLHF. The CDR3 DNA reads as TGTTCCAGCAGCTCGCAGAATTCACCCCTCCACTTT.

The sample holds a few counts of this clone. The J gene is TRBJ2-7, the V gene TRBV5-1; TRBD2 agrees at 10 bases. Unmatched junction bases numbered 7, after V lost 3 bases and J lost 7 bases. Per the germline V gene, CDR1 is SGHRS and CDR2 is YFSETQ. The CDR3 is made up of 14 amino acids. CDR3 protein: CASSSIAGGGEQYF. CDR3 in DNA: TGCGCCAGCAGCTCGATAGCGGGGGGCGGTGAGCAGTACTTC.

J is TRBJ2-3 and V is TRBV11-3; 9 positions agree with TRBD2. Germline lookup yields CDR1 SGHNT and CDR2 YENEEA. Unmatched junction bases numbered 8, after V lost 3 bases and J lost 4 bases. This CDR3 comprises 16 residues. The CDR3 nucleotides are TGTGCCAGCAGCTTGGGCGGGGGGGCCACGTCAGATACGCAGTATTTT. This sequence encodes CASSLGGGATSDTQYF.

This chain connects TRBV9 to TRBJ1-4; TRBD1 might be the D (6 bases). There are 15 residues in the CDR3. CDR1 is SGDLS and CDR2 is YYNGEE in the germline V gene. V was shortened by 4 bases and J by 7 bases, with 17 bases between the two germline ends. CDR3 sequence (DNA): TGTGCCAGCAGCCCTTCAGGGGCGCGCGGTGAAAAACTGTTTTTT. Translated, it gives CASSPSGARGEKLFF. The entire variable domain, with the rest obtained from reference TRBV9 and TRBJ1-4, is as follows: DSGVTQTPKHLITATGQRVTLRCSPRSGDLSVYWYQQSLDQGLQFLIQYYNGEERAKGNILERFSAQQFPDLHSELNLSSLELGDSALYFCASSPSGARGEKLFFGSGTQLSVL.

The rearrangement uses TRBV7-2 and TRBJ1-4; tentatively, D is TRBD1 (5 bases). The CDR3 totals 15 residues. Germline CDR1 and CDR2: SGHTA and FQGNSA. V dropped 5 bases and J dropped 5 bases, with 15 bases sitting between them. The CDR3 loop is CASSDVGVGNEKLFF. DNA of the CDR3: TGTGCCAGCAGCGATGTAGGGGTGGGGAATGAAAAACTGTTTTTT.

V is TRBV9 and J is TRBJ2-5; 12 positions agree with TRBD1. The germline V gene encodes CDR1 SGDLS and CDR2 YYNGEE. V shed 2 bases, J shed 10 bases, and the junction held 3 bases outside the gene matches. CDR3 length: 13 amino acids. The CDR3 here is CASSVGTGGDQYF. In nucleotides, the CDR3 is TGTGCCAGCAGCGTGGGGACAGGGGGCGACCAGTACTTC.

The V call is TRBV19, the J call TRBJ2-1, with D perhaps TRBD2 (5 bases). CDR1 is LNHDA and CDR2 is SQIVND in the germline V gene (reference sequence). With 10 bases removed from V and 0 bases from J, the gap between germline ends came to 13 bases. The length of the CDR3 is 14 residues. Written as DNA, the CDR3 is TGTGCCACCACCGAGGGTAGCTCCTACAATGAGCAGTTCTTC. It codes for CATTEGSSYNEQFF.

J is TRBJ2-7 and V is TRBV2, with TRBD2 matching 7 bases. The length of the CDR3 is 14 residues. J gave up 3 bases and V 8 bases, and 10 bases lay outside the gene matches. Germline CDR1 and CDR2: SNHLY and FYNNEI. CDR3 DNA: TGTGCCAGCGGAGCCGGGGGGAACCTCTACGAGCAGTACTTC. Protein: CASGAGGNLYEQYF.

This clone has just one count. This chain joins TRBV7-9 and TRBJ2-1; 15 bases agree with TRBD2. Unmatched junction bases numbered 3, after V lost 6 bases and J lost 6 bases. Germline CDR1 SEHNR, CDR2 FQNEAQ (reference sequence). The CDR3 has 15 amino acids. The CDR3 DNA sequence: TGTGCCAGCAGGCGGACTAGCGGGGGGGTCAATGAGCAGTTCTTC. Translation gives CASRRTSGGVNEQFF.

Here the CDR3 reads CASSARTSGQETQYF. The CDR3 DNA sequence: TGTGCCAGCAGCGCCCGGACTAGCGGGCAAGAGACCCAGTACTTC. V and J are TRBV2 and TRBJ2-5; 11 bases agree with TRBD2. V trimming: 6 bases; J trimming: 2 bases; junction bases outside the gene matches: 5. Germline V gene sequence: CDR1 SNHLY, CDR2 FYNNEI. CDR3 size: 15 residues.

This clone was seen a single time. DNA of the CDR3: TGTGCCAGCAGCTTTGGGGGACAGTTTGACGAGCAGTACTTC. Translated, it gives CASSFGGQFDEQYF. The J gene is TRBJ2-7, the V gene TRBV7-8, with 7 nucleotides matching TRBD1. CDR1 is SGHVS and CDR2 is FQNEAQ in the germline V gene. The CDR3 has 14 residues. Trimming removed 3 bases from V and 5 bases from J; junction bases left unmatched: 7.

CDR3 sequence reads: CASSLTGERPYNEQFF. As DNA, the CDR3 is TGCGCCAGCAGCCTGACAGGGGAAAGACCCTACAATGAGCAGTTCTTC. The V and J genes are TRBV4-1 and TRBJ2-1; 8 bases align to TRBD1. The V and J ends lost 4 bases and 2 bases, in that order; junction bases with no gene match: 7. The germline gives CDR1 MGHRA, CDR2 YSYEKL. The CDR3 loop spans 16 amino acids.

The V call is TRBV19, the J call TRBJ2-1; D is possibly TRBD2 (5 bases). Germline loops: CDR1 LNHDA, CDR2 SQIVND (reference sequence). Trimming stripped 4 bases from V and 3 bases from J, with 7 bases between. CDR3 length equals 13 residues. The CDR3 region has the DNA TGTGCCAGTAGTACTAGCCTCTACAATGAGCAGTTCTTC. Translating gives CASSTSLYNEQFF.

The chain recombines TRBV11-2 with TRBJ2-7; 13 bases align to TRBD2. Trimming took 5 bases from V and 0 from J; bases not matched to a gene: 7. The CDR3 is 17 amino acids. Germline V CDR1 and CDR2: SGHAT, FQNNGV. This CDR3 is CASSRLAGGLSSYEQYF. For the CDR3, the DNA is TGTGCCAGCAGCAGACTAGCGGGGGGTCTCAGCTCCTACGAGCAGTACTTC.